This T cell receptor (beta chain) was observed in a study of cytomegalovirus exposure and HLA in healthy donors. Vbeta (60) and Jbeta (13) primers were used in the PCR. TCRdb's table, derived via immunoSEQ multiplex PCR, lists solely in-frame clones and lacks some. The data contain over 150,000 clones, approximately 80% of them seen just once; the ten biggest clones take up about 10%. The sequencing input was PBMCs. The TCR sequence derives from a man in his forties or fifties in good health and CMV-seropositive.

CDR3 residues: CASSYSMDISGGYTF. The CDR3 coding sequence is TGTGCCAGCAGTTACTCGATGGACATATCGGGTGGCTACACCTTC. The J gene is TRBJ1-2, the V gene TRBV6-5; TRBD1 might be the D (5 bases). Trimming pared 0 bases from V and 7 bases from J, leaving 15 bases between. The length of the CDR3 is 15 residues. Germline CDR1 MNHEY, CDR2 SVGAGI.